This TCR beta chain was sequenced in a study of metastatic and nonmetastatic thyroid tumors. Study-wide background: Samples came from malignant and benign thyroid patients, and repertoires were compared across blood and tumor or nodule tissue.

The germline V gene has CDR1 SGHAT and CDR2 FQNNGV. CDR3 length: 17 amino acids. Trimming shortened V by 1 base and J by 2 bases, and 18 bases separated the two germline ends. Study results and caveats: Significantly higher TCR beta diversity was reportedly seen in malignant thyroid tumors than benign nodules, in blood and tumor.

As processed by the authors: CDR3 was compared across clinicopathological groups, and the resulting differences were used to build a distant-metastasis classifier for papillary thyroid cancer. Through MiXCR, TCRdb re-clonotyped the PCR reads. These V and J calls rely on TCRdb rather than the paper's analysis. Seen here are about 33,000 clones, about a sixth observed once, and the top ten hold approximately 4.8%. Not a single patient had been given any form of treatment at any point before undergoing thyroid surgery. This clone appeared many times. Antigen specificity is unknown. Sequenced: blood. This sequence joins TRBV11-2 and TRBJ2-7, with a possible D match to TRBD2 (5 bases). The receptor was derived from a female donor with papillary thyroid cancer or a benign thyroid nodule (not recorded which). Some clones in this sample may be carry-over from other donors' samples. The CDR3 reads CASSLGSRLGVTYEQYF. In DNA form, the CDR3 reads TGTGCCAGCAGCTTAGGGTCGAGACTCGGGGTTACCTACGAGCAGTACTTC.